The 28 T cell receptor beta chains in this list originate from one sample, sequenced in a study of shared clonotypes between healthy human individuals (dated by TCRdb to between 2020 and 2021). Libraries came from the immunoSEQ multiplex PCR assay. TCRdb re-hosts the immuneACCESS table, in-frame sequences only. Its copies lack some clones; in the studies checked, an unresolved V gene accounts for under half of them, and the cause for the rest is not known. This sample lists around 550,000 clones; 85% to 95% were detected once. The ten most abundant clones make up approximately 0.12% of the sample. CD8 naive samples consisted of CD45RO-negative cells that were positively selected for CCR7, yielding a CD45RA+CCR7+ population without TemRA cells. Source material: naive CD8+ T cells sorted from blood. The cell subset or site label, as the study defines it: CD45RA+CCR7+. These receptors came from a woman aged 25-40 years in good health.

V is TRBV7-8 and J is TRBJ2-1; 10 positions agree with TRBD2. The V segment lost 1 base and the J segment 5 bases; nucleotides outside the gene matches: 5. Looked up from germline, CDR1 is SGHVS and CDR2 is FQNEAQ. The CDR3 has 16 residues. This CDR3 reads CASSLELAGLDNEQFF. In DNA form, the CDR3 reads TGTGCCAGCAGCTTAGAACTAGCGGGACTTGACAATGAGCAGTTCTTC.

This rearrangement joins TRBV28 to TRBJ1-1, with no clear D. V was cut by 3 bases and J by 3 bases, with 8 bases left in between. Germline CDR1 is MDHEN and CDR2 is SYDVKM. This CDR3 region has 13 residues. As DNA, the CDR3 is TGTGCCAGCAGTTTCAGGTTTGACACTGAAGCTTTCTTT. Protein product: CASSFRFDTEAFF.

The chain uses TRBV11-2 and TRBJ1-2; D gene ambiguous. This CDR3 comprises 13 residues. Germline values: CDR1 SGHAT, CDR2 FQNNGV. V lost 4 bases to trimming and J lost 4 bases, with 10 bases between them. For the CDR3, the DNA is TGTGCCAGCAGCTCGGACGGGTTCTATGGCTACACCTTC. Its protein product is CASSSDGFYGYTF.

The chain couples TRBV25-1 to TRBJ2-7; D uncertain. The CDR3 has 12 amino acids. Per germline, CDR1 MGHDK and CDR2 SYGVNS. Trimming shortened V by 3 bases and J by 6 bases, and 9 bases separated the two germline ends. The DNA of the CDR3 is TGTGCCAGCAGTGACTATGTTCGCGAGCAGTACTTC. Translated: CASSDYVREQYF.

In DNA, the CDR3 is TGTGCCAGTGGCATGAGCGGCCTCTCCTACGAGCAGTACTTC. Its protein product is CASGMSGLSYEQYF. This chain uses TRBV11-2 with TRBJ2-7; weak D call: TRBD2 (5 bases). V was shortened by 9 bases and J by 0 bases, with 15 bases between the two germline ends. CDR3 length equals 14 residues. CDR1 is SGHAT and CDR2 is FQNNGV in the germline V gene.

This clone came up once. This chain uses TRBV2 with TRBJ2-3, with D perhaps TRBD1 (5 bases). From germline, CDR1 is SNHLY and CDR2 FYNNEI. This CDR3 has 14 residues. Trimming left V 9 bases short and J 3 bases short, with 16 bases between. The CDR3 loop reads CASWGQGATDTQYF. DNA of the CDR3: TGTGCCAGTTGGGGTCAAGGGGCAACAGATACGCAGTATTTT.

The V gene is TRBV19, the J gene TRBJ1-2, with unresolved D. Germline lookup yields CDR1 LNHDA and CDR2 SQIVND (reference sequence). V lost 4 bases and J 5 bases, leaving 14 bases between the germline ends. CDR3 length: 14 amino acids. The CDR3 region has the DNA TGTGCCAGTAGTAGGTACAGTTTGAAGTATGGCTACACCTTC. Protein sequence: CASSRYSLKYGYTF.

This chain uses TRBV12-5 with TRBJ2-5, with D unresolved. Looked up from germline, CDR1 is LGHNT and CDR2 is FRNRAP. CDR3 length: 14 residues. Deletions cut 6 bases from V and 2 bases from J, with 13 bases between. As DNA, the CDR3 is TGTGCTAGTGGAGATTACACCGCTCAAGAGACCCAGTACTTC. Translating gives CASGDYTAQETQYF.

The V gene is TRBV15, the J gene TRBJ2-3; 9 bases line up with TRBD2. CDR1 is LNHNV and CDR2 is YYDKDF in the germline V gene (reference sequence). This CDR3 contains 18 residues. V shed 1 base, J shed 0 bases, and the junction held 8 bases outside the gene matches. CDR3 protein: CATSRVLLAGLSTDTQYF. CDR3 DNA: TGTGCCACCAGCAGAGTACTTCTAGCGGGGCTTAGCACAGATACGCAGTATTTT.

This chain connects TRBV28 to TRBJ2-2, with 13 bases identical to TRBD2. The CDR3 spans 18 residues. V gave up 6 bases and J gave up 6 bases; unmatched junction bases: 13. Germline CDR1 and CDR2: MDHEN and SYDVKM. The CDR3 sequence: CASRGTELGLAGAGELFF. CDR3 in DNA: TGTGCCAGCAGGGGCACGGAACTCGGACTAGCGGGAGCCGGGGAGCTGTTTTTT.

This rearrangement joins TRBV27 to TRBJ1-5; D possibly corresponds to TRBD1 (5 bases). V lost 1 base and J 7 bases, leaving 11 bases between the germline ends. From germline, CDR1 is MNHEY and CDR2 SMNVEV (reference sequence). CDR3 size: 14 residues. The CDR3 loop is CASSLLTGQQPQHF. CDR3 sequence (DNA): TGTGCCAGCAGTTTATTAACGGGGCAACAGCCCCAGCATTTT.

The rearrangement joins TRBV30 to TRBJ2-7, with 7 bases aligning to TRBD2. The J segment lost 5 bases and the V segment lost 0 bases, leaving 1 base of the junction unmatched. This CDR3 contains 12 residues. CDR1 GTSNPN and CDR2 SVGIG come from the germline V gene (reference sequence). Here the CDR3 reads CAWSVAGDEQYF. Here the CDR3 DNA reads TGTGCCTGGAGTGTTGCGGGGGACGAGCAGTACTTC.

The CDR3 DNA is TGTGCCAGCCTGTGCCCCACGTGGGAGGTCCCCTACGAGCAGTACTTC. Translated: CASLCPTWEVPYEQYF. The rearrangement uses TRBV27 and TRBJ2-7; D is possibly TRBD2 (6 bases). Deletions cut 8 bases from V and 2 bases from J, with 22 bases between. The CDR3 has 16 amino acids. Germline-derived CDR1 and CDR2 are MNHEY and SMNVEV (reference sequence).

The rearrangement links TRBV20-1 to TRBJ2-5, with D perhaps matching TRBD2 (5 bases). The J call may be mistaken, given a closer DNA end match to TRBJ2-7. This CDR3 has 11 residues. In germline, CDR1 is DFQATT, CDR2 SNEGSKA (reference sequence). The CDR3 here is CSAPGTYEQYF. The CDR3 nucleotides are TGCAGTGCCCCCGGGACCTACGAGCAGTACTTC.

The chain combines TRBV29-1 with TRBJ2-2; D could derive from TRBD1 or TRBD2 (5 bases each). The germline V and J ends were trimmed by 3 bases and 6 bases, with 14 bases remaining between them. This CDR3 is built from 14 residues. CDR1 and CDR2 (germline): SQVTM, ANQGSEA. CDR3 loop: CSVDLQGRAGELFF. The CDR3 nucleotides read TGCAGCGTTGATCTGCAGGGACGGGCCGGGGAGCTGTTTTTT.

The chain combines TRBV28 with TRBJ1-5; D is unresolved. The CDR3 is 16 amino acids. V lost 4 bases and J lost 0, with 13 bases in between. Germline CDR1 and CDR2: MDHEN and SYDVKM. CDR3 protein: CASSSRGSYSNQPQHF. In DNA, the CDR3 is TGTGCCAGCAGTTCCCGGGGAAGCTATAGCAATCAGCCCCAGCATTTT.

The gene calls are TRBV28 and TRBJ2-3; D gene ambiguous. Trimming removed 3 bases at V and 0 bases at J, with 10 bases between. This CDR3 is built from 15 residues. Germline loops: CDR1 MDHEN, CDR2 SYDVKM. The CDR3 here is CASSFPAGSTDTQYF. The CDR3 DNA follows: TGTGCCAGCAGTTTCCCGGCTGGCAGCACAGATACGCAGTATTTT.

In DNA, the CDR3 is TGTGCCAGCAGCTTTGGGGGGGATTCCTACAATGAGCAGTTCTTC. Translated: CASSFGGDSYNEQFF. The chain joins TRBV5-6 to TRBJ2-1; 7 bases match TRBD2. Germline V gene sequence: CDR1 SGHDT, CDR2 YYEEEE. J gave up 1 base and V 2 bases, and 3 bases lay outside the gene matches. This CDR3 region has 15 residues.

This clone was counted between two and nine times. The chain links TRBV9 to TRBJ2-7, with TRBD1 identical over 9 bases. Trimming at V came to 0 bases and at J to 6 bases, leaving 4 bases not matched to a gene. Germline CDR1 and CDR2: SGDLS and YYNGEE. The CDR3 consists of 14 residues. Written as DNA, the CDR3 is TGTGCCAGCAGCGTAGAGGACAGGGGACCCGAGCAGTACTTC. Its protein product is CASSVEDRGPEQYF.

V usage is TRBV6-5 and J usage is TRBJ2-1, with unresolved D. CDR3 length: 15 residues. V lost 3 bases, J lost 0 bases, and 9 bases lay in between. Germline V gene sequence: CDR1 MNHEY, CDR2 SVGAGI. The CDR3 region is CASSYHSSSYNEQFF. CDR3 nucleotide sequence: TGTGCCAGCAGTTATCACTCCAGCTCCTACAATGAGCAGTTCTTC.

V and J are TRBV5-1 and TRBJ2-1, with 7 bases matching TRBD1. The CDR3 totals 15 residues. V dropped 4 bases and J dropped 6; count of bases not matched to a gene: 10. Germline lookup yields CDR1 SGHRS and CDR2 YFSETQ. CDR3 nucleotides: TGCGCCAGCAGCCCAGGGGGTAGAGGGTTCAATGAGCAGTTCTTC. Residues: CASSPGGRGFNEQFF.

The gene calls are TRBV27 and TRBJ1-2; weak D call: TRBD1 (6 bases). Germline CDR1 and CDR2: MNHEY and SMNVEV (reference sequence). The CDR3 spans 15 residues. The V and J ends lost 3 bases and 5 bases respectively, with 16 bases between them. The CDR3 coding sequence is TGTGCCAGCAGTTTGGGCGGGGGCTCCCATTATGGCTACACCTTC. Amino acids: CASSLGGGSHYGYTF.

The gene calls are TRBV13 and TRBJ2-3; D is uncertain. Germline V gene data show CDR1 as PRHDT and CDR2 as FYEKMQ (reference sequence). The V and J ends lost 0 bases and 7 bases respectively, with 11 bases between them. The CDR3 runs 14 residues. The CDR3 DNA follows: TGTGCCAGCAGCTTAGGATACCCGGGCAATACGCAGTATTTT. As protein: CASSLGYPGNTQYF.

CDR3 DNA sequence: TGCGCCAGCAGCTTGTCCGGGGGGTACGAGCAGTACTTC. It yields the protein CASSLSGGYEQYF. The chain has TRBV5-1 and TRBJ2-5; 7 positions match TRBD2. The J call may be wrong; the DNA end is better matched by TRBJ2-7. The germline CDR1 and CDR2 sequences are SGHRS and YFSETQ. The CDR3 runs 13 residues.

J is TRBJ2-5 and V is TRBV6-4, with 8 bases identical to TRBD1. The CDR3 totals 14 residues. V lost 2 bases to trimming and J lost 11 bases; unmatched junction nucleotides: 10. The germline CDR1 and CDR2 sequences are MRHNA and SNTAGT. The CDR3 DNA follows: TGTGCCAGCAGTGACGGGACAGGCCTGGGAGAGCAGTACTTC. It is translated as CASSDGTGLGEQYF.

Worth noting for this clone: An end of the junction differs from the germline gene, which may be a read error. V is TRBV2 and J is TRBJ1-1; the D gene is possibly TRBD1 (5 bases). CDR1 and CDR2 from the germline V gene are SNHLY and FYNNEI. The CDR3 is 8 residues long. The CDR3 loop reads CASRGLSF. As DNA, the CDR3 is TGTGCCAGCAGGGGGCTGTCCTTT.

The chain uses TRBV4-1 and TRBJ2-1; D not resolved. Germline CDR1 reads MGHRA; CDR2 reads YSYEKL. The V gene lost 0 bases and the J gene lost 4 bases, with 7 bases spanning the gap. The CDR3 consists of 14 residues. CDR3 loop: CASSQEDPYNEQFF. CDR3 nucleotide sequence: TGCGCCAGCAGCCAAGAGGATCCGTACAATGAGCAGTTCTTC.

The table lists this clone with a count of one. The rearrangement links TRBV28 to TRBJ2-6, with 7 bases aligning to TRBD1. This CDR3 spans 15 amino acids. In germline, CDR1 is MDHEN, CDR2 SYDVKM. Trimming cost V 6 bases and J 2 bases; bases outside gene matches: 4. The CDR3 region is CASSDRVAGANVLTF. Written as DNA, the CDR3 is TGTGCCAGCAGCGACAGGGTGGCTGGGGCCAACGTCCTGACTTTC.